One sample yielded the 22 T cell receptor beta chains listed below, sequenced in a study of blood T cell repertoires in COVID-19 (dated by TCRdb to the early 2020s). Library creation used the immunoSEQ multiplex PCR assay. TCRdb obtained this table from immuneACCESS and retained in-frame rearrangements with V and J assigned. These tables miss some clones; where compared with another copy, unresolved V genes account for less than half of the shortfall, and the remainder is unexplained. The sample table contains around 130,000 clones; only one count was recorded for about 85% of them. Of the sample, 2.5% to 3% is held by the ten largest clones. Sequenced material: peripheral blood. Source of these receptors: a human donor with COVID-19, enrolled during active disease. The donor label of this sample is uncertain.

This chain uses TRBV5-4 with TRBJ2-2, with 7 nucleotides matching TRBD2. CDR1 SGHNT and CDR2 YYREEE come from the germline V gene (reference sequence). This CDR3 region has 15 residues. Trimming at V came to 3 bases and at J to 4 bases, leaving 6 bases not matched to a gene. CDR3 region: CASSYPSGGTGELFF. The CDR3, as DNA: TGTGCCAGCAGCTATCCTAGCGGAGGCACCGGGGAGCTGTTTTTT. Combining the CDR3 with reference TRBV5-4 and TRBJ2-2 gives the whole variable domain ETGVTQSPTHLIKTRGQQVTLRCSSQSGHNTVSWYQQALGQGPQFIFQYYREEENGRGNFPPRFSGLQFPNYSSELNVNALELDDSALYLCASSYPSGGTGELFFGEGSRLTVL.

The chain recombines TRBV5-1 with TRBJ2-3, with 11 bases fitting TRBD2. CDR3 length equals 17 residues. Trimming at V came to 4 bases and at J to 0 bases, leaving 7 bases not matched to a gene. Germline assignment: CDR1 SGHRS and CDR2 YFSETQ. The CDR3: CASSLGTSGASTDTQYF. The CDR3 bases are TGCGCCAGCAGCCTAGGGACTAGCGGAGCTAGCACAGATACGCAGTATTTT.

Worth noting for this clone: Distinct nucleotide sequences in the sample also encode this CDR3. The rearrangement uses TRBV11-3 and TRBJ2-7; D is unresolved. In germline, CDR1 is SGHNT, CDR2 YENEEA. This CDR3 spans 12 amino acids. Deletions cut 3 bases from V and 3 bases from J, with 6 bases between. The CDR3 bases are TGTGCCAGCAGCTTGACTGGCTACGAGCAGTACTTC. Its protein is CASSLTGYEQYF. Full variable domain (remainder filled in from reference TRBV11-3 and TRBJ2-7): EAGVVQSPRYKIIEKKQPVAFWCNPISGHNTLYWYLQNLGQGPELLIRYENEEAVDDSQLPKDRFSAERLKGVDSTLKIQPAELGDSAVYLCASSLTGYEQYFGPGTRLTVT.

The V and J genes are TRBV7-9 and TRBJ1-5; 8 bases match TRBD1. Germline trimming cut 1 base from V and 1 base from J; bases unmatched to any gene: 3. Germline lookup yields CDR1 SEHNR and CDR2 FQNEAQ (reference sequence). The CDR3 extends over 16 amino acids. The CDR3: CASSLGTGRSNQPQHF. The CDR3 DNA reads as TGTGCCAGCAGCTTAGGGACAGGGAGGAGCAATCAGCCCCAGCATTTT.

This clone was detected only a few times. V gene TRBV24-1 combines with J gene TRBJ1-2; D not resolved. V lost 3 bases, J lost 6 bases, and 10 bases lay in between. CDR3 length: 13 residues. Per the germline V gene, CDR1 is KGHDR and CDR2 is SFDVKD. The CDR3 reads CATSDGTGNGYTF. Here the CDR3 DNA reads TGTGCCACCAGTGATGGTACGGGAAATGGCTACACCTTC.

The chain has TRBV27 and TRBJ2-2; 9 bases fit TRBD2. The trim removed 3 bases at V and 3 bases at J, leaving 5 bases unmatched. Germline values: CDR1 MNHEY, CDR2 SMNVEV (reference sequence). The CDR3 spans 16 residues. The CDR3 is CASSLGAGGYTGELFF. As DNA, the CDR3 is TGTGCCAGCAGTTTGGGGGCGGGAGGGTACACCGGGGAGCTGTTTTTT.

This chain joins TRBV30 and TRBJ1-2, with D possibly matching TRBD1 (6 bases). The germline CDR1 and CDR2 sequences are GTSNPN and SVGIG (reference sequence). V gave up 0 bases and J gave up 7 bases, with 15 bases separating them. This CDR3 is 14 amino acids long. CDR3 amino acids: CAWSVVRGAGGYTF. The CDR3 DNA reads TGTGCCTGGAGTGTAGTCAGGGGCGCGGGTGGCTACACCTTC.

This chain uses TRBV5-4 with TRBJ2-5; the match to TRBD1 covers 10 bases. Germline V gene sequence: CDR1 SGHNT, CDR2 YYREEE (reference sequence). V lost 3 bases and J lost 4; bases outside the gene matches: 0. The CDR3 extends over 13 amino acids. CDR3 amino acids: CASSWDRGETQYF. The CDR3 DNA is TGTGCCAGCAGCTGGGACAGGGGAGAGACCCAGTACTTC.

This clone has a handful of counts. The V call is TRBV6-5, the J call TRBJ2-7; TRBD1 agrees at 11 bases. Germline trimming cut 6 bases from V and 2 bases from J; bases unmatched to any gene: 3. The germline gives CDR1 MNHEY, CDR2 SVGAGI. The CDR3 extends over 14 amino acids. CDR3: CASRPGQGAYEQYF. For the CDR3, the DNA is TGTGCCAGCAGACCGGGACAGGGGGCCTACGAGCAGTACTTC.

The genes are TRBV11-3 and TRBJ2-2; 7 bases fit TRBD1. The CDR3 is 15 amino acids. Germline CDR1 SGHNT, CDR2 YENEEA. Trimming removed 4 bases from V and 4 bases from J; junction bases left unmatched: 6. This CDR3 reads CASSSDRLGTGELFF. DNA of the CDR3: TGTGCCAGCAGCTCGGACAGGCTTGGCACCGGGGAGCTGTTTTTT.

This chain uses TRBV2 with TRBJ2-7, with a possible D match to TRBD1 (6 bases). The CDR3 is 12 amino acids. CDR1 is SNHLY, CDR2 FYNNEI, per germline. Trimming removed 4 bases at V and 4 bases at J, with 8 bases between. DNA for the CDR3: TGTGCCAGCAGTGCAGGACAGTACGAGCAGTACTTC. Protein: CASSAGQYEQYF.

This chain connects TRBV11-2 to TRBJ2-5; D is possibly TRBD1 (6 bases). The CDR3 consists of 14 residues. Germline CDR1 reads SGHAT; CDR2 reads FQNNGV. V lost 0 bases, J lost 5 bases, and 10 bases lay in between. CDR3 nucleotide sequence: TGTGCCAGCAGCTTAGAGTGGGGGCTGGAGACCCAGTACTTC. Translating gives CASSLEWGLETQYF.

The chain employs TRBV2 and TRBJ2-1; TRBD2 is a possible D gene (7 bases). The ends were cut back, 7 bases at V and 13 bases at J, with 23 bases in the middle. CDR1 is SNHLY and CDR2 is FYNNEI in the germline V gene. CDR3 length: 14 residues. CDR3: CASNSPGGLASQFF. The CDR3 nucleotides read TGTGCCAGCAATTCGCCCGGGGGGCTCGCCTCTCAGTTCTTC.

The gene calls are TRBV6-6 and TRBJ2-5; 7 bases align to TRBD1. The V gene's germline CDR1 is MNHNY and CDR2 SVGAGI (reference sequence). The CDR3 totals 14 residues. J lost 5 bases, V lost 4 bases, and 7 bases had no gene match. CDR3 sequence: CASSSSGQAETQYF. The CDR3 DNA is TGTGCCAGCAGTTCCTCTGGACAGGCGGAGACCCAGTACTTC.

The rearrangement joins TRBV28 to TRBJ2-2; 12 bases match TRBD2. Germline V gene data show CDR1 as MDHEN and CDR2 as SYDVKM. V dropped 5 bases and J dropped 6; count of bases not matched to a gene: 7. This CDR3 has 16 amino acids. DNA for the CDR3: TGTGCCAGCAGTACGACTAGCGGGAGTTATCCCGGGGAGCTGTTTTTT. Amino acid sequence: CASSTTSGSYPGELFF.

V and J are TRBV5-4 and TRBJ1-6; tentatively, D is TRBD1 (6 bases). The CDR3 consists of 15 residues. V dropped 4 bases and J dropped 2 bases, with 10 bases sitting between them. Germline V gene data show CDR1 as SGHNT and CDR2 as YYREEE (reference sequence). This CDR3 is CASSNQGTYNSPLHF. In DNA form, the CDR3 reads TGTGCCAGCAGCAATCAGGGGACCTATAATTCACCCCTCCACTTT.

V gene TRBV29-1 combines with J gene TRBJ1-2; D is undetermined. Germline values: CDR1 SQVTM, CDR2 ANQGSEA. V lost 4 bases to trimming and J lost 0 bases, with 12 bases between them. The CDR3 has 14 amino acids. DNA of the CDR3: TGCAGCGTTGTTTTGGTCAGTCCTAACTATGGCTACACCTTC. As protein: CSVVLVSPNYGYTF.

J is TRBJ1-1 and V is TRBV5-1, with a tentative D call TRBD1 (5 bases). This CDR3 spans 14 amino acids. The germline V and J ends were trimmed by 4 bases and 1 base, with 11 bases remaining between them. The germline V gene has CDR1 SGHRS and CDR2 YFSETQ. The chain's CDR3 is CASSQITGNTEAFF. The CDR3 DNA sequence: TGCGCCAGCAGCCAAATTACAGGGAACACTGAAGCTTTCTTT.

V gene TRBV11-1 combines with J gene TRBJ2-4, with 7 bases lining up with TRBD2. The CDR3 is made up of 13 amino acids. Germline V CDR1 and CDR2: SGHAT, FQDESV (reference sequence). V lost 0 bases to trimming and J lost 8 bases; unmatched junction nucleotides: 1. This CDR3 is CASSLAREDIQYF. The CDR3, as DNA: TGTGCCAGCAGCTTAGCTCGGGAGGACATTCAGTACTTC.

The chain uses TRBV7-9 and TRBJ2-5, with 10 bases that match TRBD1. V shed 3 bases, J shed 2 bases, and the junction held 9 bases outside the gene matches. Looked up from germline, CDR1 is SEHNR and CDR2 is FQNEAQ (reference sequence). The CDR3 has 17 residues. DNA of the CDR3: TGTGCCAGCAGCTTTGTTTGGGGGGACAGGGGACAAGAGACCCAGTACTTC. It is translated as CASSFVWGDRGQETQYF.

This chain links TRBV5-4 with TRBJ1-6; no definite D call. The CDR3 covers 17 residues. V was cut by 0 bases and J by 0 bases, with 10 bases left in between. Germline CDR1 SGHNT, CDR2 YYREEE (reference sequence). The CDR3 sequence: CASSLGSLSSYNSPLHF. Written as DNA, the CDR3 is TGTGCCAGCAGCTTGGGTAGTCTTAGCTCCTATAATTCACCCCTCCACTTT.

J is TRBJ1-3 and V is TRBV5-6; D perhaps matches TRBD1 (6 bases). V was trimmed by 2 bases and J by 0 bases, leaving 12 bases between them. This CDR3 has 16 amino acids. Germline V gene sequence: CDR1 SGHDT, CDR2 YYEEEE. This CDR3 reads CASSFATGFSGNTIYF. CDR3 in DNA: TGTGCCAGCAGCTTCGCTACAGGGTTCTCTGGAAACACCATATATTTT.